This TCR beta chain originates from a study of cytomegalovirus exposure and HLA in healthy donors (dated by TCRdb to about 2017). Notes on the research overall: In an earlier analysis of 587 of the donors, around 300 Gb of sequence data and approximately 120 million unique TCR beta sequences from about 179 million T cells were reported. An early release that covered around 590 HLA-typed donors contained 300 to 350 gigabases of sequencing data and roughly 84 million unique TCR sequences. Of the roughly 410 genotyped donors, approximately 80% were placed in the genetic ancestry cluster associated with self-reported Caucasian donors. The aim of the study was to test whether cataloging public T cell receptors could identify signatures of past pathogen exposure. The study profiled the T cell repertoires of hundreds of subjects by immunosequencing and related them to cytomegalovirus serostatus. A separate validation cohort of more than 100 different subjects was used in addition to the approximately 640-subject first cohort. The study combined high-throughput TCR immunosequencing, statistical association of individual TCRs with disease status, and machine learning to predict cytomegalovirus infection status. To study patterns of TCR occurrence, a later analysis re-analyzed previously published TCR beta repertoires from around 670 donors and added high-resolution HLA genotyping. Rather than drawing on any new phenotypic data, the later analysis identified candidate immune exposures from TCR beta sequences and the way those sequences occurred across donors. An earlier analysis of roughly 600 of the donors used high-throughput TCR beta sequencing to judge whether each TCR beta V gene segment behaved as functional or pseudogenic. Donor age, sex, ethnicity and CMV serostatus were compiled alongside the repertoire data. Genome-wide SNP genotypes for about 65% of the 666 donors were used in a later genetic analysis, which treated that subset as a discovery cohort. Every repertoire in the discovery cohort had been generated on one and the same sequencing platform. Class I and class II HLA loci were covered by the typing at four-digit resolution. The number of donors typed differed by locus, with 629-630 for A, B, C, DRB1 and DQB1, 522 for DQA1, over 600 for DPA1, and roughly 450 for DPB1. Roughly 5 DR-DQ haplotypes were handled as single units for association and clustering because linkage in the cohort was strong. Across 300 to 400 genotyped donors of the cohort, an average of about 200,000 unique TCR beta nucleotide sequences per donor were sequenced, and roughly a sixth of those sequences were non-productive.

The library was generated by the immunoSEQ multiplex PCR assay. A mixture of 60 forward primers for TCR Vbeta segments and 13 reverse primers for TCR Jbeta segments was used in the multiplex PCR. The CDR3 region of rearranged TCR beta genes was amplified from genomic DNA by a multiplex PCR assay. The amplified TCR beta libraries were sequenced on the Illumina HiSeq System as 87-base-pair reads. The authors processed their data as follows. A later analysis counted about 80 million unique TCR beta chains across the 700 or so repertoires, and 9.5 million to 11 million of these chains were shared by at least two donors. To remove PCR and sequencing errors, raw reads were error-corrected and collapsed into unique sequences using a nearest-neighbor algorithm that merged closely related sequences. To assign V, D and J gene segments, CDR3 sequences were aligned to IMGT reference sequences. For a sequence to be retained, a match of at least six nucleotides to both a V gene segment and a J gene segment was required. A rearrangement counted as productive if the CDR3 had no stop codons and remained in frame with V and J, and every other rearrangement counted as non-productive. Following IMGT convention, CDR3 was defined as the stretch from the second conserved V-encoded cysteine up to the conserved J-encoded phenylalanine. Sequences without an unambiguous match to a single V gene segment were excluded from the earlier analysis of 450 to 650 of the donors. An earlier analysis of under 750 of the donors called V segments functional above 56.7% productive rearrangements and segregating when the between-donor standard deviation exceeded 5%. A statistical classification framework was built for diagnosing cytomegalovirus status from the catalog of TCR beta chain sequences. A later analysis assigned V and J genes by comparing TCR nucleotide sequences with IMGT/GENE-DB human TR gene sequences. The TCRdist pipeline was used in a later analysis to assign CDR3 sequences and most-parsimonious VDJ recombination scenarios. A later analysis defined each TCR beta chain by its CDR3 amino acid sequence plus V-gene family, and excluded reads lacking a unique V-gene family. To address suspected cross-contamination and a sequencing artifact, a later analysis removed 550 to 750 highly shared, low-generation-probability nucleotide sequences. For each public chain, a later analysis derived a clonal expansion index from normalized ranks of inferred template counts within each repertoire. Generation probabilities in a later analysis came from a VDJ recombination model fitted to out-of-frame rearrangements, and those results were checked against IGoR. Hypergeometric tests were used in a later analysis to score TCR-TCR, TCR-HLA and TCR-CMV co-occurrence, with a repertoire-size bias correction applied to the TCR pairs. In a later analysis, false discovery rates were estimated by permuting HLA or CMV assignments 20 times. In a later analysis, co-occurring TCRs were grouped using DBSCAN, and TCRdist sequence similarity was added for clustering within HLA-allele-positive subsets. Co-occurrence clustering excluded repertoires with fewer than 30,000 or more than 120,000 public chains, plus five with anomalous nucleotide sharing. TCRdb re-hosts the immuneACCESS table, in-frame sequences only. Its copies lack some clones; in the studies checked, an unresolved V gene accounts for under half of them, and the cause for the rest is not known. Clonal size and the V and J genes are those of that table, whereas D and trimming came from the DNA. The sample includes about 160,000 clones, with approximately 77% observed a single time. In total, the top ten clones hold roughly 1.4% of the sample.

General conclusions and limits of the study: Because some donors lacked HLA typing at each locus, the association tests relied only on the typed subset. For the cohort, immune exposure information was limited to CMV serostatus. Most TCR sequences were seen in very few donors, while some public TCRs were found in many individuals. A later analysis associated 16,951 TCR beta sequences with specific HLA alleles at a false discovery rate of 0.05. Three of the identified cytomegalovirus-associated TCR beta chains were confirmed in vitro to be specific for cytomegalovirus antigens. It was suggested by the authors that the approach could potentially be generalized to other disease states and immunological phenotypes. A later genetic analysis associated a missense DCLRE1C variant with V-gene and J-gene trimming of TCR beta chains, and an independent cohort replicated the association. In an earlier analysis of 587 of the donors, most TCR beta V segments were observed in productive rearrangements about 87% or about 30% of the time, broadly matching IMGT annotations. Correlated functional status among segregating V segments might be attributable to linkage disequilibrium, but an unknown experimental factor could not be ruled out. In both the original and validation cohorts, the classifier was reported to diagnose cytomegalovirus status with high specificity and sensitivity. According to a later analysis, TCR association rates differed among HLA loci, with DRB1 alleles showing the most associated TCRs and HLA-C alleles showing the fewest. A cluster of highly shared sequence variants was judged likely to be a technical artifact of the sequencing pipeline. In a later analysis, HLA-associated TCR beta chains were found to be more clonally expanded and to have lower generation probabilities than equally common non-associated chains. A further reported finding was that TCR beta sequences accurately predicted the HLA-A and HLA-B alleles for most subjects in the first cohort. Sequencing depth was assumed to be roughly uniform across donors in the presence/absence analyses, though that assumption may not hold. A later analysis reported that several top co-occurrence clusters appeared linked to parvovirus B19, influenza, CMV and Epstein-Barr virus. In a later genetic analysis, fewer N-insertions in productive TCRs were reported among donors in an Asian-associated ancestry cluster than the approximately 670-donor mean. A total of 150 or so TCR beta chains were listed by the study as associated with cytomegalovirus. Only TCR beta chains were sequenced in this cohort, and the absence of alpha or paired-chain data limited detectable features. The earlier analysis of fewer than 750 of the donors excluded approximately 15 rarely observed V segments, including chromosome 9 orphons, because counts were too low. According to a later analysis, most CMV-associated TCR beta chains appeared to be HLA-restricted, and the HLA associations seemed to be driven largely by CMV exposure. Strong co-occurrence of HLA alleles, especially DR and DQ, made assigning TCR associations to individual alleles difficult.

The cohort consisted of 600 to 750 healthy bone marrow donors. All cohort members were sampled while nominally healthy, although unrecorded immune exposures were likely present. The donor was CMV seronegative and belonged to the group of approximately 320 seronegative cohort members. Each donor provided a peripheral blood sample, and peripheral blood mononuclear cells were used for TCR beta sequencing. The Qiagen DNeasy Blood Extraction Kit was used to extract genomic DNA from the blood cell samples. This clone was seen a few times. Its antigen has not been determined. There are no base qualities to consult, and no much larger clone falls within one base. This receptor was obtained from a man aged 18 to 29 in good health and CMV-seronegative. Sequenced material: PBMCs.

This receptor has the CDR3 CASSLELVETQYF. The nucleotide sequence reads TGTGCCAGCAGCTTAGAGCTAGTAGAGACCCAGTACTTC. The chain employs TRBV11-2 and TRBJ2-5; too little of a D gene remains to name it. V drops 0 bases and J drops 4 bases, leaving 6 bases in between. According to the germline V gene, CDR1 reads SGHAT and CDR2 reads FQNNGV. The CDR3 starts with the cysteine, ends with the phenylalanine, and has 13 residues. Of all the DNA, just the CDR3 is kept, 39 bases in frame from base 1.